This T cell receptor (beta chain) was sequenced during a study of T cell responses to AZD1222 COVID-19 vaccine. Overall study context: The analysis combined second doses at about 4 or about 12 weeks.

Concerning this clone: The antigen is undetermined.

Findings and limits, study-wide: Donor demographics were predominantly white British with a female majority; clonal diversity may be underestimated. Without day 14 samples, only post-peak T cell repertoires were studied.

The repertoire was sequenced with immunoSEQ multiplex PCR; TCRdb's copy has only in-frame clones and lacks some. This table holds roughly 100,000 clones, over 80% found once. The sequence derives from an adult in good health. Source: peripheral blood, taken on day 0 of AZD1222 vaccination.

The CDR3 DNA sequence: TGCGCCAGCAGCCAGACTACCATCCGGGAGGGCGAAAAACTGTTTTTT. Translated, it gives CASSQTTIREGEKLFF. The chain carries TRBV4-3 and TRBJ1-4; no definite D call. CDR1 and CDR2 (germline): LGHNA, YSLEER. V shed 3 bases and J shed 8 bases, with 19 bases lying between them. The CDR3 is 16 amino acids.